The rows below give T cell receptor beta chains drawn from one sample of a study of blood T cell repertoires in COVID-19. This table comes from immunoSEQ multiplex PCR, and its TCRdb copy is limited to in-frame clones, with some not included. The sample includes roughly 230,000 clones, 65% to 90% seen only once; the top ten take around 7%. Sequences were obtained from peripheral blood. Receptors originate from a woman in her fifties or sixties with acute or convalescent COVID-19. Both conserved end residues are part of each CDR3. D genes are given only for firm matches. Not all rows give a size; the values are once, few, many and, for expanded clones, a class.

CDR3 length: 16; D gene: NA; V gene: TRBV30; J gene: TRBJ1-5; clone size: NA; CDR3 DNA: TGTGCCTGGAGCCACTCCGGACAGTATAGCAATCAGCCCCAGCATTTT; CDR3 protein: CAWSHSGQYSNQPQHF
CDR3 length: 13; D gene: NA; V gene: TRBV2; J gene: TRBJ1-1; clone size: NA; CDR3 DNA: TGTGCCAGCAATGGGGCGGGAGACACTGAAGCTTTCTTT; CDR3 protein: CASNGAGDTEAFF
CDR3 length: 13; D gene: NA; V gene: TRBV2; J gene: TRBJ2-2; clone size: NA; CDR3 DNA: TGTGCCAGCAGTGTGAGGAGCACCGGGGAGCTGTTTTTT; CDR3 protein: CASSVRSTGELFF
CDR3 length: 18; D gene: TRBD2; V gene: TRBV7-2; J gene: TRBJ2-1; clone size: once; CDR3 DNA: TGTGCCAGCAGCTTCCAGACTAGCGGGGGGTCCCACTACAATGAGCAGTTCTTC; CDR3 protein: CASSFQTSGGSHYNEQFF
CDR3 length: 15; D gene: TRBD1; V gene: TRBV19; J gene: TRBJ1-4; clone size: NA; CDR3 DNA: TGTGCCAGTAGTACCAGGGACAGTCGCCAGGAAAAACTGTTTTTT; CDR3 protein: CASSTRDSRQEKLFF
CDR3 length: 15; D gene: TRBD1; V gene: TRBV18; J gene: TRBJ2-2; clone size: NA; CDR3 DNA: TGTGCCAGCTCGCCCACGGACAGGGCTAACGGGGAGCTGTTTTTT; CDR3 protein: CASSPTDRANGELFF
CDR3 length: 15; D gene: NA; V gene: TRBV19; J gene: TRBJ2-6; clone size: NA; CDR3 DNA: TGTGCCAGTAGTACACAGGGTTCTGGGGCCAACGTCCTGACTTTC; CDR3 protein: CASSTQGSGANVLTF
CDR3 length: 13; D gene: TRBD1; V gene: TRBV19; J gene: TRBJ2-7; clone size: NA; CDR3 DNA: TGTGCCAGTAGCAGGGGACAGATCTACGAGCAGTACTTC; CDR3 protein: CASSRGQIYEQYF
CDR3 length: 16; D gene: TRBD1; V gene: TRBV5-1; J gene: TRBJ2-2; clone size: NA; CDR3 DNA: TGCGCCAGCAGCTTTCGGTCGACAGGGTATACCGGGGAGCTGTTTTTT; CDR3 protein: CASSFRSTGYTGELFF
CDR3 length: 13; D gene: NA; V gene: TRBV6-6; J gene: TRBJ2-1; clone size: NA; CDR3 DNA: TGTGCCAGCAGTTTGGGGCTAAAAGGTGAGCAGTTCTTC; CDR3 protein: CASSLGLKGEQFF
CDR3 length: 15; D gene: NA; V gene: TRBV3-1/TRBV3-2; J gene: TRBJ1-6; clone size: NA; CDR3 DNA: TGTGCCAGCAGCCAAGGAAAAGGGGTAAATTCACCCCTCCACTTT; CDR3 protein: CASSQGKGVNSPLHF
CDR3 length: 16; D gene: TRBD2; V gene: TRBV7-2; J gene: TRBJ2-1; clone size: NA; CDR3 DNA: TGTGCCAGCAGCCCAGTTGGTAGCGGGGGATTAAATGAGCAGTTCTTC; CDR3 protein: CASSPVGSGGLNEQFF
CDR3 length: 15; D gene: NA; V gene: TRBV19; J gene: TRBJ1-3; clone size: NA; CDR3 DNA: TGTGCCAGTAGTATACAGGGAAAAGGTGGAAACACCATATATTTT; CDR3 protein: CASSIQGKGGNTIYF
CDR3 length: 16; D gene: NA; V gene: TRBV7-8; J gene: TRBJ2-3; clone size: once; CDR3 DNA: TGTGCCAGCAGCCTCCGGGCTAGCGTACCCACAGATACGCAGTATTTT; CDR3 protein: CASSLRASVPTDTQYF
CDR3 length: 15; D gene: NA; V gene: TRBV15; J gene: TRBJ2-1; clone size: NA; CDR3 DNA: TGTGCCACCAGCAGAGGGCCAAGCTCCTACAATGAGCAGTTCTTC; CDR3 protein: CATSRGPSSYNEQFF
CDR3 length: 14; D gene: TRBD1; V gene: TRBV2; J gene: TRBJ1-3; clone size: NA; CDR3 DNA: TGTGCCAGCAGTCCGGGACAGGGGGCAAACACCATATATTTT; CDR3 protein: CASSPGQGANTIYF
CDR3 length: 15; D gene: TRBD1; V gene: TRBV18; J gene: TRBJ2-1; clone size: NA; CDR3 DNA: TGTGCCAGCTCACCAGGAGGCAGGGGGAGTAATGAGCAGTTCTTC; CDR3 protein: CASSPGGRGSNEQFF
CDR3 length: 15; D gene: NA; V gene: TRBV3-1/TRBV3-2; J gene: TRBJ1-1; clone size: NA; CDR3 DNA: TGTGCCAGCAGCCAAGCTACAGCGGTGAACACTGAAGCTTTCTTT; CDR3 protein: CASSQATAVNTEAFF
CDR3 length: 17; D gene: TRBD1; V gene: TRBV9; J gene: TRBJ2-2; clone size: NA; CDR3 DNA: TGTGCCAGCAGCGTAGCAGTGGGACAGATTAACACCGGGGAGCTGTTTTTT; CDR3 protein: CASSVAVGQINTGELFF
CDR3 length: 16; D gene: NA; V gene: TRBV15; J gene: TRBJ1-2; clone size: NA; CDR3 DNA: TGTGCCACCAGCGGCCGCCGGGGAGTTATAGACTATGGCTACACCTTC; CDR3 protein: CATSGRRGVIDYGYTF
CDR3 length: 13; D gene: NA; V gene: TRBV28; J gene: TRBJ1-2; clone size: NA; CDR3 DNA: TGTGCCAGCAGTTTGGGGGGGCCCTATGGCTACACCTTC; CDR3 protein: CASSLGGPYGYTF
CDR3 length: 13; D gene: NA; V gene: TRBV11-3; J gene: TRBJ2-1; clone size: NA; CDR3 DNA: TGTGCCAGCAGCCCGAGCTCCTACAATGAGCAGTTCTTC; CDR3 protein: CASSPSSYNEQFF
CDR3 length: 13; D gene: TRBD2; V gene: TRBV19; J gene: TRBJ2-3; clone size: NA; CDR3 DNA: TGTGCCACCCAGACTAGCGGGGGGGGTCCGCAGTATTTT; CDR3 protein: CATQTSGGGPQYF
CDR3 length: 17; D gene: TRBD2; V gene: TRBV18; J gene: TRBJ2-3; clone size: NA; CDR3 DNA: TGTGCCAGCTCACCATTTGGTCGGGGACTAGCGGGAGATACGCAGTATTTT; CDR3 protein: CASSPFGRGLAGDTQYF
CDR3 length: 17; D gene: NA; V gene: TRBV28; J gene: TRBJ1-6; clone size: NA; CDR3 DNA: TGTGCCAGCAGTTTAGGTGCGGCAAACTCGGGTAATTCACCCCTCCACTTT; CDR3 protein: CASSLGAANSGNSPLHF
CDR3 length: 16; D gene: TRBD1; V gene: TRBV2; J gene: TRBJ1-2; clone size: once; CDR3 DNA: TGTGCCAGCAGTGGAGGGACAGGGAGTAGGGACTATGGCTACACCTTC; CDR3 protein: CASSGGTGSRDYGYTF
CDR3 length: 20; D gene: NA; V gene: TRBV21-1; J gene: TRBJ1-2; clone size: NA; CDR3 DNA: TGTGCCAGCAGCAAAGAAGAGGGAGAAGGACCCGGACCCCCTCACTATGGCTACACCTTC; CDR3 protein: CASSKEEGEGPGPPHYGYTF
CDR3 length: 14; D gene: TRBD1; V gene: TRBV15; J gene: TRBJ1-2; clone size: NA; CDR3 DNA: TGTGCCACCAGCAGAAGGGACAGCCCCTATGGCTACACCTTC; CDR3 protein: CATSRRDSPYGYTF